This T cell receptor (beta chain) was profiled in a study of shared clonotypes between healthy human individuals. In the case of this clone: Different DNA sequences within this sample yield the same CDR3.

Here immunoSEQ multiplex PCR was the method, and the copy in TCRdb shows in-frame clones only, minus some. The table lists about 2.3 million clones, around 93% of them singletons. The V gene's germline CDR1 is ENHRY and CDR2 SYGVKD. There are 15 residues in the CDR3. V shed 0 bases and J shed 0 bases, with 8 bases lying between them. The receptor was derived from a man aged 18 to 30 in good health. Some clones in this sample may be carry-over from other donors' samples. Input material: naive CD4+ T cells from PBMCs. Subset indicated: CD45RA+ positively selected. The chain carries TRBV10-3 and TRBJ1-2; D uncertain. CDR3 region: CAISESGYPNYGYTF. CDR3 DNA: TGTGCCATCAGTGAGTCGGGGTACCCTAACTATGGCTACACCTTC.